The 24 T cell receptor beta chains given below trace back to one sample, sequenced in a study of blood T cell repertoires in COVID-19 (dated by TCRdb to the early 2020s). Library preparation was by the immunoSEQ multiplex PCR assay. In its TCRdb copy, this immuneACCESS table keeps in-frame sequences only and misses some clones. Where compared with another copy, unresolved V genes explain less than half of these, and the others have no known cause. For this sample the table gives roughly 70,000 clones, of which approximately 83% were detected only once. 4.1% of the sample lies in the top ten. Sequenced material: peripheral blood. All receptors derive from a woman in her sixties with acute or convalescent COVID-19.

CDR3 in DNA: TGTGCCAGCAGTTACTCTGGCCCCCACCATACGCAGTATTTT. It encodes CASSYSGPHHTQYF. The genes are TRBV6-5 and TRBJ2-3; D gene unclear. CDR3 length: 14 amino acids. Germline-derived CDR1 and CDR2 are MNHEY and SVGAGI. The V gene lost 0 bases and the J gene lost 7 bases, with 11 bases spanning the gap.

The chain joins TRBV7-9 to TRBJ1-2, with D possibly TRBD1 on 5 matching bases. The CDR3 is 14 residues long. Per the germline V gene, CDR1 is SEHNR and CDR2 is FQNEAQ (reference sequence). V was pared by 4 bases and J by 4 bases, with 13 bases between. This chain's CDR3 is CASSSPGDLYGYTF. The CDR3 DNA follows: TGTGCCAGCAGCTCCCCGGGGGACCTCTATGGCTACACCTTC.

V and J are TRBV19 and TRBJ2-1, with TRBD2 identical over 12 bases. The CDR3 has 15 amino acids. The J segment lost 4 bases and the V segment lost 4 bases, leaving 2 bases of the junction unmatched. The germline V gene has CDR1 LNHDA and CDR2 SQIVND (reference sequence). DNA of the CDR3: TGTGCCAGTAGTACCGGACTAGCGGGATACAATGAGCAGTTCTTC. Protein sequence: CASSTGLAGYNEQFF.

This sequence joins TRBV6-1 and TRBJ2-1; weak D call: TRBD1 (5 bases). CDR3 size: 14 residues. CDR1 and CDR2 from the germline V gene are MNHNS and SASEGT. Trimming stripped 1 base from V and 4 bases from J, with 8 bases between. In DNA, the CDR3 is TGTGCCAGCAGTGAAGTGGCAGGGTACAATGAGCAGTTCTTC. This codes for CASSEVAGYNEQFF.

The chain joins TRBV7-8 to TRBJ2-7, with D uncertain. The germline CDR1 and CDR2 sequences are SGHVS and FQNEAQ. V lost 5 bases and J lost 6, with 17 bases in between. This CDR3 comprises 14 residues. CDR3 region: CASSLSGSSSEQYF. The CDR3, as DNA: TGTGCCAGCAGCCTTTCCGGGTCAAGCTCCGAGCAGTACTTC.

The V and J genes are TRBV7-9 and TRBJ2-2, with D possibly matching TRBD2 (6 bases). The germline V gene encodes CDR1 SEHNR and CDR2 FQNEAQ (reference sequence). V lost 5 bases, J lost 1 base, and 11 bases lay in between. This CDR3 spans 15 amino acids. The CDR3 sequence: CASSPGLLNTGELFF. As DNA, the CDR3 is TGTGCCAGCAGCCCGGGACTTTTGAACACCGGGGAGCTGTTTTTT.

This chain connects TRBV7-2 to TRBJ1-2, with TRBD1 identical over 9 bases. CDR1 and CDR2 from the germline V gene are SGHTA and FQGNSA. This CDR3 region has 17 residues. J lost 4 bases, V lost 0 bases, and 9 bases had no gene match. CDR3 loop: CASSLAKGQGHRYGYTF. CDR3 DNA: TGTGCCAGCAGCTTAGCTAAGGGACAGGGTCATCGCTATGGCTACACCTTC.

The CDR3 DNA reads TGCGCCAGCAGCACCGCCTCCTGGCGGGAGAACAATGAGCAGTTCTTC. It yields the protein CASSTASWRENNEQFF. The rearrangement joins TRBV5-1 to TRBJ2-1, with 7 bases that match TRBD2. The CDR3 runs to 16 residues. V was pared by 4 bases and J by 5 bases, with 12 bases of the junction left unmatched. Germline CDR1 is SGHRS and CDR2 is YFSETQ. The variable domain in full, with the rest retrieved from reference TRBV5-1 and TRBJ2-1, is KAGVTQTPRYLIKTRGQQVTLSCSPISGHRSVSWYQQTPGQGLQFLFEYFSETQRNKGNFPGRFSGRQFSNSRSEMNVSTLELGDSALYLCASSTASWRENNEQFFGPGTRLTVL.

The V gene is TRBV24-1, the J gene TRBJ2-1; D is unresolved. Trimming left V 4 bases short and J 8 bases short, with 17 bases between. The CDR3 spans 15 residues. The V gene's germline CDR1 is KGHDR and CDR2 SFDVKD. This chain's CDR3 is CATSDRVQDSDEQFF. The CDR3 region has the DNA TGTGCCACCAGTGACCGGGTCCAAGATTCGGATGAGCAGTTCTTC.

This clone was counted only a few times. The chain combines TRBV7-2 with TRBJ2-7; 9 positions agree with TRBD2. The CDR3 has 18 residues. The V segment lost 3 bases and the J segment 3 bases; nucleotides outside the gene matches: 15. Germline V CDR1 and CDR2: SGHTA, FQGNSA. As DNA, the CDR3 is TGTGCCAGCAGCTTTTACCTAGCTAGCGGGGAGACGTACTACGAGCAGTACTTC. Its protein is CASSFYLASGETYYEQYF.

This chain uses TRBV15 with TRBJ1-5; 7 bases map to TRBD1. Trimming removed 3 bases from V and 9 bases from J; junction bases left unmatched: 5. Per the germline V gene, CDR1 is LNHNV and CDR2 is YYDKDF (reference sequence). The CDR3 is 13 amino acids. In DNA form, the CDR3 reads TGTGCCACCAGCAGGGAGGGGGCAACGCCCCAGCATTTT. Its protein is CATSREGATPQHF.

This rearrangement joins TRBV6-5 to TRBJ1-1; 8 nucleotides align to TRBD1. Germline V CDR1 and CDR2: MNHEY, SVGAGI. CDR3 length: 15 residues. After removal of 6 bases from V and 1 base from J, the junction contained 7 bases not matched to a gene. The CDR3 loop reads CASRKSGTGNTEAFF. The CDR3 nucleotides read TGTGCCAGCAGGAAGTCCGGGACAGGGAACACTGAAGCTTTCTTT.

The table lists this clone with a few counts. This rearrangement joins TRBV4-2 to TRBJ1-4, with 9 bases aligning to TRBD1. The CDR3 length is 14 residues. Losses at the gene ends were 4 bases for V and 5 bases for J; bases not matched to a gene: 2. Germline-derived CDR1 and CDR2 are LGHNA and YNFKEQ. The CDR3 reads CASSPGTGNEKLFF. The CDR3 DNA reads as TGTGCCAGCAGCCCCGGGACAGGGAATGAAAAACTGTTTTTT.

The chain carries TRBV4-2 and TRBJ2-1; 13 nucleotides align to TRBD2. The CDR3 is 15 residues long. With V trimmed by 7 bases and J by 8 bases, 8 bases remained unmatched. CDR1 is LGHNA and CDR2 is YNFKEQ in the germline V gene. CDR3 DNA sequence: TGTGCCAGCACGAGGTCCGGGACTAGCGGGGATGAGCAGTTCTTC. It is translated as CASTRSGTSGDEQFF.

The chain is built from TRBV18 and TRBJ2-1; D is possibly TRBD1 (5 bases). The V and J ends lost 2 bases and 1 base respectively, with 9 bases between them. The CDR3 has 15 residues. Germline V gene data show CDR1 as KGHSH and CDR2 as LQKENI. Here the CDR3 reads CASSPTDSSYNEQFF. Written as DNA, the CDR3 is TGTGCCAGCTCACCAACCGACAGTTCCTACAATGAGCAGTTCTTC.

The rearrangement uses TRBV13 and TRBJ1-2; D is undetermined. The V gene's germline CDR1 is PRHDT and CDR2 FYEKMQ (reference sequence). V lost 1 base and J lost 4, with 4 bases in between. This CDR3 is built from 12 residues. This CDR3 reads CASSLDSYGYTF. DNA for the CDR3: TGTGCCAGCAGCTTAGATAGCTATGGCTACACCTTC.

This clone was seen only a few times. The chain uses TRBV9 and TRBJ2-7; D uncertain. The CDR3 sequence is 13 residues long. In germline, CDR1 is SGDLS, CDR2 YYNGEE. Deletions cut 0 bases from V and 6 bases from J, with 10 bases between. The CDR3 sequence: CASSVDTGGEQYF. The CDR3 region has the DNA TGTGCCAGCAGCGTAGATACCGGCGGCGAGCAGTACTTC.

The chain joins TRBV6-5 to TRBJ1-5, with a weak D call TRBD1 (5 bases). Trimming cost V 6 bases and J 2 bases, with 14 bases left between them. Per the germline V gene, CDR1 is MNHEY and CDR2 is SVGAGI. The CDR3 consists of 15 residues. CDR3 coding DNA: TGTGCCAGCAGGGGTGGGGGGGATGGCAATCAGCCCCAGCATTTT. Protein: CASRGGGDGNQPQHF.

The rearrangement uses TRBV6-6 and TRBJ2-5; 8 nucleotides match TRBD1. The J segment lost 5 bases and the V segment lost 5 bases, leaving 7 bases of the junction unmatched. The CDR3 loop spans 14 amino acids. Germline values: CDR1 MNHNY, CDR2 SVGAGI (reference sequence). CDR3 DNA sequence: TGTGCCAGCAGTAGGACAGGGAGTGTGGAGACCCAGTACTTC. Its protein is CASSRTGSVETQYF.

Written as DNA, the CDR3 is TGTGCCGCCTCCACGTGGGGCCCACAAGAGACCCAGTACTTC. Protein sequence: CAASTWGPQETQYF. The chain uses TRBV6-5 and TRBJ2-5; tentatively, D is TRBD1 (5 bases). This CDR3 has 14 amino acids. CDR1 is MNHEY, CDR2 SVGAGI, per germline. The V end lost 11 bases, the J end lost 2 bases, and 18 bases lay between the germline ends.

V is TRBV11-2 and J is TRBJ1-4; TRBD1 agrees at 10 bases. Unmatched junction bases numbered 3, after V lost 5 bases and J lost 3 bases. The CDR3 covers 15 residues. Germline lookup yields CDR1 SGHAT and CDR2 FQNNGV. CDR3 nucleotide sequence: TGTGCCAGCAGCGTCGGGACAGGGGCTAATGAAAAACTGTTTTTT. It is translated as CASSVGTGANEKLFF.

In DNA, the CDR3 is TGCGCCAGCAGCCAAGACGGGAGAACAGGATATCAGCCCCAGCATTTT. Protein sequence: CASSQDGRTGYQPQHF. This chain joins TRBV4-1 and TRBJ1-5; a possible D gene is TRBD1 (5 bases). Per germline, CDR1 MGHRA and CDR2 YSYEKL. The V end was cut by 0 bases, the J end by 5 bases, with 14 bases between. The CDR3 has 16 residues.

This chain links TRBV5-5 with TRBJ1-5, with 9 bases aligning to TRBD1. J was trimmed by 6 bases and V by 4 bases; bases with no gene match: 8. The CDR3 runs to 15 residues. Germline assignment: CDR1 SGHKS and CDR2 YYEKEE (reference sequence). The CDR3 loop reads CASSPGTGSRQPQHF. In DNA, the CDR3 is TGTGCCAGCAGCCCTGGGACAGGGTCGCGTCAGCCCCAGCATTTT.

V gene TRBV5-1 combines with J gene TRBJ1-4, with TRBD1 as a possible D gene (6 bases). Trimming took off 6 bases at V and 5 bases at J, with 14 bases between the two ends. This CDR3 region has 14 residues. The germline V gene encodes CDR1 SGHRS and CDR2 YFSETQ. This chain's CDR3 is CASTPGHLNEKLFF. CDR3 coding DNA: TGCGCCAGCACTCCGGGACACTTAAATGAAAAACTGTTTTTT.